Following are 5 T cell receptor beta chains from one sample sequenced in a study of OX40 agonist ivuxolimab in advanced cancers. Sequenced by immunoSEQ multiplex PCR; TCRdb stores in-frame clones only, minus some. This table has approximately 74,000 clones, just over 90% appearing once. Sequencing used CD4+ or CD8+ T cells sorted from blood, obtained in a trial of the OX40 agonist ivuxolimab. Receptor source: an adult with an advanced solid tumor such as melanoma, head and neck, liver or kidney cancer.

The chain couples TRBV6-5 to TRBJ1-1; D is unresolved. This CDR3 comprises 12 residues. The V end was cut by 5 bases, the J end by 6 bases, with 10 bases between. Germline V gives CDR1 MNHEY, CDR2 SVGAGI. CDR3 sequence: CASSPQGSEAFF. The CDR3 bases are TGTGCCAGCAGTCCCCAAGGGTCTGAAGCTTTCTTT.

The chain is built from TRBV27 and TRBJ1-1, with no clear D. The CDR3 has 13 amino acids. V lost 7 bases and J 0 bases, leaving 9 bases between the germline ends. Germline CDR1 and CDR2: MNHEY and SMNVEV (reference sequence). The CDR3, as DNA: TGTGCCAGCAAAGGGCAAATGAACACTGAAGCTTTCTTT. It is translated as CASKGQMNTEAFF.

This chain connects TRBV5-4 to TRBJ1-2; a weak D match, TRBD1 (5 bases). There are 17 residues in the CDR3. Germline assignment: CDR1 SGHNT and CDR2 YYREEE (reference sequence). V gave up 3 bases and J gave up 4 bases, with 22 bases separating them. This chain's CDR3 is CASSWGVNVGQAYGYTF. DNA of the CDR3: TGTGCCAGCAGCTGGGGGGTGAATGTAGGGCAGGCCTATGGCTACACCTTC.

In this sample, this clone turned up a few times. The gene calls are TRBV4-1 and TRBJ2-7; 7 bases line up with TRBD1. With V trimmed by 4 bases and J by 3 bases, 9 bases remained unmatched. CDR3 length: 15 amino acids. Germline CDR1 MGHRA, CDR2 YSYEKL. CDR3 nucleotide sequence: TGCGCCAGCAGCCTACAGGGGCAGAGTATCTACGAGCAGTACTTC. Translating it yields CASSLQGQSIYEQYF.

The chain uses TRBV29-1 and TRBJ1-3; D not resolved. V was trimmed by 0 bases and J by 3 bases, leaving 3 bases between them. This CDR3 contains 12 residues. From germline, CDR1 is SQVTM and CDR2 ANQGSEA. CDR3 bases: TGCAGCGTTGAAGAGATTGGAAACACCATATATTTT. Translated, it gives CSVEEIGNTIYF.